The clone carrying this TCR beta chain was counted a single time. The target antigen is unknown. The CDR3 is 14 amino acids. Germline CDR1 reads SGDLS; CDR2 reads YYNGEE. V was clipped by 3 bases and J by 7 bases; unmatched bases: 7. The source of the sample is a study of cytomegalovirus exposure and HLA in healthy donors. General study points: A later analysis associated 15,000 to 20,000 TCR beta sequences with HLA alleles at a 0.05 false discovery rate. One cluster of highly shared sequence variants probably arose as a sequencing artifact. Prior analysis indicated that the majority of TCR beta V segments exhibited productivity approximately 87% or approximately 30% of the time.

The primer mix had 60 Vbeta and 13 Jbeta primers. Per the study methods: As a later analysis found, there were tens of millions of unique TCR beta chains, of which some 10 million were shared. Generated by immunoSEQ multiplex PCR, the TCRdb table keeps only in-frame clones and is missing some. The V and J calls and the clone size are those of that table, but D and trimming were determined from the DNA. The table records some 94,000 clones, 55% to 75% of them present only once. The material sequenced was PBMCs. The chain couples TRBV9 to TRBJ1-5, with 7 bases that match TRBD1. The source of this sequence is a man between 50 and 59 years old in good health and CMV-seronegative. The CDR3 region has the DNA TGTGCCAGCAGCGCAACGGGGGACAGCCAGCCCCAGCATTTT. Protein sequence: CASSATGDSQPQHF. The full variable domain, completed using reference TRBV9 and TRBJ1-5, is DSGVTQTPKHLITATGQRVTLRCSPRSGDLSVYWYQQSLDQGLQFLIQYYNGEERAKGNILERFSAQQFPDLHSELNLSSLELGDSALYFCASSATGDSQPQHFGDGTRLSIL.